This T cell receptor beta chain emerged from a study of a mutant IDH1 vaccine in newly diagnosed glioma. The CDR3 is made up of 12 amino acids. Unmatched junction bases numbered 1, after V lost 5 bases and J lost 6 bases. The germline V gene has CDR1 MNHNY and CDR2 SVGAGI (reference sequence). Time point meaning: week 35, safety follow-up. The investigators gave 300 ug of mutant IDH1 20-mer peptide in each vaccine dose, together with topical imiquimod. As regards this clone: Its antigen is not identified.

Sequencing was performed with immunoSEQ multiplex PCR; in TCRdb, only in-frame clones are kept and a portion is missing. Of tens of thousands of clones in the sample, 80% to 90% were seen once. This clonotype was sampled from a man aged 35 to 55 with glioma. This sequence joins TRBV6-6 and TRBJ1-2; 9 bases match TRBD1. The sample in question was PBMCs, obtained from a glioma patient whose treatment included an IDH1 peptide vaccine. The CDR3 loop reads CASSRQGDGYTF. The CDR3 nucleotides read TGTGCCAGCAGTCGACAGGGGGATGGCTACACCTTC.